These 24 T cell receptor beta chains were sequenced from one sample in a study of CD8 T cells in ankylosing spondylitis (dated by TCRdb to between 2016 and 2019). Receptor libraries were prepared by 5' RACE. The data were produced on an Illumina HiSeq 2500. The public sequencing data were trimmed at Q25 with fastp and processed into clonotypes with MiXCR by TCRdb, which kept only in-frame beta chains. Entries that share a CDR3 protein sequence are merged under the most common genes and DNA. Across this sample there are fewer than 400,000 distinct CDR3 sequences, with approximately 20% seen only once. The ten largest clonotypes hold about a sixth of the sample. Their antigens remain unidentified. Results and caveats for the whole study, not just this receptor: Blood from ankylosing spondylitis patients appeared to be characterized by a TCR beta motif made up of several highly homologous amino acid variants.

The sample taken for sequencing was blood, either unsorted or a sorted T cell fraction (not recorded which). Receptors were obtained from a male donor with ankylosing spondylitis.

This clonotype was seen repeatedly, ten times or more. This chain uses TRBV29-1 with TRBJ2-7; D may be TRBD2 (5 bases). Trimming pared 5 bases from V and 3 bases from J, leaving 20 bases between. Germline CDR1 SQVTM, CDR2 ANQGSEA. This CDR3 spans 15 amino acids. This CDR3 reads CSVIKARGKSYEQYF. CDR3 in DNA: TGCAGCGTTATTAAGGCCAGAGGGAAAAGCTACGAGCAGTACTTC.

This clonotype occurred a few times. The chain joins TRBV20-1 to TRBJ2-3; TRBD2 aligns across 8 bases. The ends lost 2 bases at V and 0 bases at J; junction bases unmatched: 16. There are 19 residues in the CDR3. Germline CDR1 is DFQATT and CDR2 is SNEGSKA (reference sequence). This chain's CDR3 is CSARSPWAGGQGSTDTQYF. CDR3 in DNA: TGCAGTGCTAGATCCCCCTGGGCGGGAGGCCAGGGGAGCACAGATACGCAGTATTTT.

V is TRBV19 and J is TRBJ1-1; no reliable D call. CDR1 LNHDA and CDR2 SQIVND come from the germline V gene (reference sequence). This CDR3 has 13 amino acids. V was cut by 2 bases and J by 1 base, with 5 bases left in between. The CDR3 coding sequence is TGTGCCAGTAGTATACAGAGGAACACTGAAGCTTTCTTT. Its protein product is CASSIQRNTEAFF.

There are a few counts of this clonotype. Written as DNA, the CDR3 is TGTGCCAGCAGCGTAGGTGGCAGAGAAGAGACCCAGTACTTC. Translated, it gives CASSVGGREETQYF. The chain has TRBV9 and TRBJ2-5; D unresolved. The CDR3 is 14 residues long. V lost 0 bases to trimming and J lost 3 bases, with 9 bases between them. Germline V gives CDR1 SGDLS, CDR2 YYNGEE.

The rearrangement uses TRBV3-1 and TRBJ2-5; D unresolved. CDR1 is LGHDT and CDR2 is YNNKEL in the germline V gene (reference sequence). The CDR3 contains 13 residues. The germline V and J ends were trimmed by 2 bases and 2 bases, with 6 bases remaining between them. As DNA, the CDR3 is TGTGCCAGCAGCCAATATGGTCAAGAGACCCAGTACTTC. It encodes CASSQYGQETQYF.

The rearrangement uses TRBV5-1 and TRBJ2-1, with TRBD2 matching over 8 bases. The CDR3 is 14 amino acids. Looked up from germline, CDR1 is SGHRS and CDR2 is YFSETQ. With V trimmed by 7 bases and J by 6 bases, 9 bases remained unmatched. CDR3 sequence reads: CASSPGLGFNEQFF. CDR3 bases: TGCGCCAGCTCCCCGGGACTAGGATTCAATGAGCAGTTCTTC.

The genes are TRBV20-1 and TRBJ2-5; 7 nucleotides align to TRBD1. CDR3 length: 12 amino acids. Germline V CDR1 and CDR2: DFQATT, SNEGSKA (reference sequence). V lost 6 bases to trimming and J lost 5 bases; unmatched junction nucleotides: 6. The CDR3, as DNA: TGCAGTGCCGCAAGGGGGCGGGAGACCCAGTACTTC. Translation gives CSAARGRETQYF.

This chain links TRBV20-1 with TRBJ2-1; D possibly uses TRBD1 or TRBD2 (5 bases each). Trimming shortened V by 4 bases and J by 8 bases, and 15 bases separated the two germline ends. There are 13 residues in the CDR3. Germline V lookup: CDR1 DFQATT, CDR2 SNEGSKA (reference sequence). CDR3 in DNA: TGCAGTGCTACCCCCGGGGCCGAATATGAGCAGTTCTTC. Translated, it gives CSATPGAEYEQFF.

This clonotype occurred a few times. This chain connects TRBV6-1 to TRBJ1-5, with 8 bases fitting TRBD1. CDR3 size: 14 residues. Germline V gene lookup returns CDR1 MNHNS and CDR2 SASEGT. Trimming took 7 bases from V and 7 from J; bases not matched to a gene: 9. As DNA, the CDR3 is TGTGCCAGCAACTTGGACAGGGTCAAACAGCCCCAGCATTTT. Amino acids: CASNLDRVKQPQHF.

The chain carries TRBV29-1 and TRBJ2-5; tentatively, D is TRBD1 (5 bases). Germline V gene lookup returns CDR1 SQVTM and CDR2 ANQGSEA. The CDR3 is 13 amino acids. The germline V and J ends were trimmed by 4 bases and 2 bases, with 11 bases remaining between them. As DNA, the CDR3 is TGCAGCGTTGCCCCAGGGTCACAAGAGACCCAGTACTTC. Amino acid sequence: CSVAPGSQETQYF.

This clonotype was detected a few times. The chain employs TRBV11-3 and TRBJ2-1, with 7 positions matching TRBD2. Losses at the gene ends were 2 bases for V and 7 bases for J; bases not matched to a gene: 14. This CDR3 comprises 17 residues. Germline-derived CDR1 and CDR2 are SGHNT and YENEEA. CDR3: CASSLLGTTRSPNEQFF. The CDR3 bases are TGTGCCAGCAGCTTACTCGGGACTACTAGAAGCCCAAATGAGCAGTTCTTC.

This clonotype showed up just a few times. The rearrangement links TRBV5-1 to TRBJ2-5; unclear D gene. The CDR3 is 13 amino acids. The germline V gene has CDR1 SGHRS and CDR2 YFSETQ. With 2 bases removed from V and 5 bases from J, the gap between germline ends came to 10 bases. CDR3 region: CASSLMIVETQYF. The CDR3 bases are TGCGCCAGCAGCTTAATGATCGTGGAGACCCAGTACTTC.

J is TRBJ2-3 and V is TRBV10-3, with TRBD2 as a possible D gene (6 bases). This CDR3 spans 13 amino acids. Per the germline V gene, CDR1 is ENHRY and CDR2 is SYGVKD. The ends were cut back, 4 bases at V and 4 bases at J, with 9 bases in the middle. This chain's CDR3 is CAISAGRADTQYF. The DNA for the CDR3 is TGTGCCATCAGTGCCGGGAGAGCAGATACGCAGTATTTT.

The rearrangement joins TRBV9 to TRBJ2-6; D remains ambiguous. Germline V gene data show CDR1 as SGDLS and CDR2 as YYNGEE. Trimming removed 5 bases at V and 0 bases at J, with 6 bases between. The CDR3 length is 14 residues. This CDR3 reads CASRQSSGANVLTF. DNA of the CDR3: TGTGCCAGCAGGCAGTCCTCTGGGGCCAACGTCCTGACTTTC.

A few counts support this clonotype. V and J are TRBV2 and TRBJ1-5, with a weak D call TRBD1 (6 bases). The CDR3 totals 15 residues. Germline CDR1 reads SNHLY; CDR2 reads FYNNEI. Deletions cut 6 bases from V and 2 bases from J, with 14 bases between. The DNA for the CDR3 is TGTGCCAGCAGGGAACAGGGACTGGGCAATCAGCCCCAGCATTTT. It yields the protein CASREQGLGNQPQHF.

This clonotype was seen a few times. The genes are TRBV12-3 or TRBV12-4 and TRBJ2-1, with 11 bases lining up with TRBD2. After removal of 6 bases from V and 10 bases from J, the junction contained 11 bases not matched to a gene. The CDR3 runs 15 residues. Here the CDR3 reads CASRAGLADRGEQFF. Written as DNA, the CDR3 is TGTGCCAGCAGGGCGGGACTAGCGGACCGTGGGGAGCAGTTCTTC.

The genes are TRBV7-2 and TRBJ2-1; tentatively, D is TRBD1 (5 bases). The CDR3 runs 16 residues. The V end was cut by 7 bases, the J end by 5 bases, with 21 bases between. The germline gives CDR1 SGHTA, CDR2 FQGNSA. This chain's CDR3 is CASTNRPRRNHNEQFF. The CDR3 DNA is TGTGCCAGCACTAACAGGCCCAGGCGGAACCACAATGAGCAGTTCTTC.

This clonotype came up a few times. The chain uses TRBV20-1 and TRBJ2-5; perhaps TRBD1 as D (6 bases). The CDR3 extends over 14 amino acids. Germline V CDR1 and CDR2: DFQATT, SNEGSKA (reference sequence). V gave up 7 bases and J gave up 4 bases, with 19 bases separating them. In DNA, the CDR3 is TGCAGTGGCCGGACAGCCCTAGGGGTAGAGACCCAGTACTTC. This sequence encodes CSGRTALGVETQYF.

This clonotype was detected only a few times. CDR3: CASTRGGLAGYNEQFF. The CDR3, as DNA: TGTGCCAGCACCAGGGGGGGACTAGCGGGATACAATGAGCAGTTCTTC. The chain is built from TRBV6-2 or TRBV6-3 and TRBJ2-1, with 13 bases aligning to TRBD2. From germline, CDR1 is MNHEY and CDR2 SVGEGT. V was pared by 7 bases and J by 4 bases, with 7 bases of the junction left unmatched. The CDR3 extends over 16 amino acids.

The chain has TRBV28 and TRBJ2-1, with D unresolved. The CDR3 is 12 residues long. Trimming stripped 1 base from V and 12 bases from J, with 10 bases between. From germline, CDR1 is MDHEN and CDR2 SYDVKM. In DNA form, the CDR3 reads TGTGCCAGCAGTTTATCGCTAGTCTGGCAGTTCTTC. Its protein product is CASSLSLVWQFF.

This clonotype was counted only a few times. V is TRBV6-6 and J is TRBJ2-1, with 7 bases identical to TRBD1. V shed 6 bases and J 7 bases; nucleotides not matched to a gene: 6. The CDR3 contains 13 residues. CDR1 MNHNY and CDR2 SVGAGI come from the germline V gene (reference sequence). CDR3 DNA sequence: TGTGCCAGCAGCAGGGGGAGTGGGAATGAGCAGTTCTTC. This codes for CASSRGSGNEQFF.

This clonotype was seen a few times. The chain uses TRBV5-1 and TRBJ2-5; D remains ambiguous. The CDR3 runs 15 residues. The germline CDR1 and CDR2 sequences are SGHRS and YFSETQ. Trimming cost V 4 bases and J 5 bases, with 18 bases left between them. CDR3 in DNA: TGCGCCAGCAGCCCACAAGCCACCATAGGGGAGACCCAGTACTTC. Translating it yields CASSPQATIGETQYF. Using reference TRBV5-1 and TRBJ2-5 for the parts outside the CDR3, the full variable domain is KAGVTQTPRYLIKTRGQQVTLSCSPISGHRSVSWYQQTPGQGLQFLFEYFSETQRNKGNFPGRFSGRQFSNSRSEMNVSTLELGDSALYLCASSPQATIGETQYFGPGTRLLVL.

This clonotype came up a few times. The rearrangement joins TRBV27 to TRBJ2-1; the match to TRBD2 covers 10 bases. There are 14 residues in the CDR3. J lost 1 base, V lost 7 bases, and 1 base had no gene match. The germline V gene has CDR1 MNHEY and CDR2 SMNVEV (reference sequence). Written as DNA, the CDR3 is TGTGCCAGCATGGGACTAGCGTCCTACAATGAGCAGTTCTTC. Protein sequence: CASMGLASYNEQFF.

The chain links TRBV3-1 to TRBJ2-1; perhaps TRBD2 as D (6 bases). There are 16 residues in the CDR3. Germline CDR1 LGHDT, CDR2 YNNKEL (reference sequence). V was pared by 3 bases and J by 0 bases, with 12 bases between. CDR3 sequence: CASSHPLAISYNEQFF. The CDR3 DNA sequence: TGTGCCAGCAGCCACCCTCTAGCGATCTCCTACAATGAGCAGTTCTTC.